This is a list of T cell receptor beta chains from one sample in a study of blood T cell repertoires in COVID-19. Using immunoSEQ multiplex PCR, the repertoire was profiled, and TCRdb retains in-frame clones only, with some absent. The table includes under 90,000 clones, about 68% detected once. Sequenced sample: peripheral blood. Receptors were obtained from a man between 50 and 59 years old with active or convalescent COVID-19. Both conserved end residues are part of each CDR3. A D gene is named only where the DNA matches it firmly. A clone size is listed for some rows: how often the clone was seen (once, few, many), or a class if it is expanded.

TRBD2	.	TRBV6-2/TRBV6-3	TRBJ2-1	CASTPTSGGTVGSYNEQFF	TGTGCCAGCACCCCTACTAGCGGGGGGACCGTCGGCTCCTACAATGAGCAGTTCTTC
.	few	TRBV7-2	TRBJ2-7	CASIQGRTSYEQYF	TGTGCCAGCATACAGGGTCGCACTTCCTACGAGCAGTACTTC
.	.	TRBV6-5	TRBJ2-7	CASSYADYQYEQYF	TGTGCCAGCAGTTACGCCGACTATCAATACGAGCAGTACTTC
.	.	TRBV29-1	TRBJ2-7	CSVEKPNSSYEQYF	TGCAGCGTTGAAAAACCAAACAGCTCCTACGAGCAGTACTTC
TRBD2	.	TRBV7-2	TRBJ2-3	CASSSQAGGGDTQYF	TGTGCCAGCAGCTCCCAGGCGGGGGGAGGAGATACGCAGTATTTT
.	.	TRBV6-1	TRBJ1-2	CASSEAGGGLFGYTF	TGTGCCAGCAGTGAAGCGGGGGGTGGGCTATTTGGCTACACCTTC
TRBD1	.	TRBV30	TRBJ1-1	CAWIPPPDRANTEAFF	TGTGCCTGGATTCCCCCCCCGGACAGGGCGAACACTGAAGCTTTCTTT
.	.	TRBV19	TRBJ2-5	CASSIAGAEETQYF	TGTGCCAGTAGTATAGCAGGGGCCGAAGAGACCCAGTACTTC
.	.	TRBV2	TRBJ1-5	CASSAGNQPQHF	TGTGCCAGCAGTGCAGGGAATCAGCCCCAGCATTTT
TRBD2	.	TRBV24-1	TRBJ2-1	CATSDSTSGGPSLYNEQFF	TGTGCCACCAGTGATAGTACTAGCGGGGGGCCATCCCTCTACAATGAGCAGTTCTTC
TRBD1	.	TRBV6-5	TRBJ2-7	CASSYSTGERAYEQYF	TGTGCCAGCAGTTACTCGACAGGGGAAAGAGCCTACGAGCAGTACTTC
.	few	TRBV30	TRBJ2-7	CAWSREGFSSSYEQYF	TGTGCCTGGAGTAGAGAGGGCTTCTCGAGCTCCTACGAGCAGTACTTC
TRBD1	.	TRBV6-5	TRBJ1-2	CASSSTGSVGGYTF	TGTGCCAGCAGTTCGACAGGGTCAGTAGGTGGCTACACCTTC
.	many	TRBV4-1	TRBJ1-2	CASSQSPLRDFYGYTF	TGCGCCAGCAGCCAAAGCCCTCTTCGGGACTTCTATGGCTACACCTTC
.	.	TRBV7-2	TRBJ2-5	CASSRSRETQYF	TGTGCCAGCAGCCGAAGCAGGGAGACCCAGTACTTC
TRBD1	few	TRBV6-2/TRBV6-3	TRBJ1-2	CASSYVDRVAGYTF	TGTGCCAGCAGTTACGTAGACAGGGTGGCCGGCTACACCTTC
.	.	TRBV7-3	TRBJ2-1	CASSQSANSYNEQFF	TGTGCCAGCAGCCAAAGCGCCAACTCCTACAATGAGCAGTTCTTC
TRBD2	.	TRBV5-8	TRBJ2-2	CASSRGDGGTGELFF	TGTGCCAGCAGCCGGGGCGACGGGGGGACCGGGGAGCTGTTTTTT
TRBD2	.	TRBV4-3	TRBJ2-5	CASSQDLILAGGRVETQYF	TGCGCCAGCAGCCAAGATTTAATACTAGCGGGGGGGCGGGTAGAGACCCAGTACTTC
TRBD2	.	TRBV19	TRBJ2-2	CASRPVGGSTGELFF	TGTGCCAGTAGGCCCGTGGGGGGGAGCACCGGGGAGCTGTTTTTT
TRBD2	few	TRBV6-5	TRBJ2-3	CASRGLAGVDTQYF	TGTGCCAGCAGGGGGCTAGCGGGGGTAGATACGCAGTATTTT
.	.	TRBV6-5	TRBJ1-3	CASTLRSTGTIYF	TGTGCCAGCACCTTACGGTCAACCGGCACCATATATTTT